This T cell receptor beta chain was sequenced for a study of cytomegalovirus exposure and HLA in healthy donors. Study-wide results and limits: Association of a missense DCLRE1C variant with TCR beta V- and J-gene trimming was reported in a later analysis. Using the classifier, cytomegalovirus status was reportedly diagnosed with high specificity and sensitivity.

Primers included in the PCR were 60 Vbeta and 13 Jbeta primers. Sequenced by immunoSEQ multiplex PCR; TCRdb stores in-frame clones only, minus some. The sample lists some 96,000 clones, approximately 64% occurring once. In regard to this clone: Its antigen is still unknown.

Germline V gene data show CDR1 as WSHSY and CDR2 as SAAADI. This CDR3 region has 14 residues. Sequencing input: PBMCs. The genes are TRBV10-2 and TRBJ2-5; TRBD2 matches at 11 bases. The J call may be incorrect, as the DNA end agrees better with TRBJ2-7. The TCR originated in a man aged 55 to 69 in good health and CMV-seronegative. The CDR3 DNA sequence: TGCGCCAGCCGGGTTAGCGGGGGGGCCTACGAGCAGTACTTC. It translates to CASRVSGGAYEQYF.